These T cell receptor beta chains were read from a single sample in a study of beta chain features in type 1 diabetes. Sequencing used immunoSEQ multiplex PCR; TCRdb keeps in-frame clones, though not all of them. The sample includes about 410,000 clones, approximately 14% of them seen just once. Source material: naive CD4+ T cells from blood. The receptors originated from a man younger than 45 in good health. The CDR3 runs from the conserved cysteine through the conserved F or W. Each record gives: CDR3 protein, CDR3 DNA, V gene, clone size, D gene, J gene. D genes are given only for firm matches. The size entry is marked missing in some rows and otherwise reads once, few, many or a size class.

CASSLSSGNTIYF	TGTGCCAGCAGCCTATCCTCTGGAAACACCATATATTTT	TRBV7-2	few	-	TRBJ1-3
CAISAVEEAEAFF	TGTGCCATCAGTGCGGTCGAGGAGGCTGAAGCTTTCTTT	TRBV10-3	-	-	TRBJ1-1
CASSLAGNPRQFF	TGCGCCAGCAGCTTAGCCGGGAACCCACGTCAGTTCTTC	TRBV5-1	-	-	TRBJ2-1
CSVRGGDTEAFF	TGCAGCGTGCGGGGCGGAGACACTGAAGCTTTCTTT	TRBV29-1	once	-	TRBJ1-1
CASRGRSSYEQYF	TGTGCCAGCAGGGGCAGGAGCTCCTACGAGCAGTACTTC	TRBV27	few	-	TRBJ2-7
CASSLSGGGAYEQYF	TGTGCCAGCAGCTTATCAGGGGGAGGGGCCTACGAGCAGTACTTC	TRBV11-2	-	-	TRBJ2-7
CASSQDPLGGTQYF	TGCGCCAGCAGCCAAGACCCGCTTGGTGGTACGCAGTATTTT	TRBV4-3	few	-	TRBJ2-3
CASSLDAQLDNSPLHF	TGCGCCAGCAGCTTGGATGCCCAGCTGGATAATTCACCCCTCCACTTT	TRBV5-1	-	-	TRBJ1-6
CASSEQGFRQTQYF	TGTGCCAGCAGCGAACAGGGGTTTAGGCAGACCCAGTACTTC	TRBV9	-	TRBD1	TRBJ2-5
CASSRGPSDQPQHF	TGTGCCAGCAGCAGGGGGCCGTCCGATCAGCCCCAGCATTTT	TRBV6-5	-	TRBD1	TRBJ1-5